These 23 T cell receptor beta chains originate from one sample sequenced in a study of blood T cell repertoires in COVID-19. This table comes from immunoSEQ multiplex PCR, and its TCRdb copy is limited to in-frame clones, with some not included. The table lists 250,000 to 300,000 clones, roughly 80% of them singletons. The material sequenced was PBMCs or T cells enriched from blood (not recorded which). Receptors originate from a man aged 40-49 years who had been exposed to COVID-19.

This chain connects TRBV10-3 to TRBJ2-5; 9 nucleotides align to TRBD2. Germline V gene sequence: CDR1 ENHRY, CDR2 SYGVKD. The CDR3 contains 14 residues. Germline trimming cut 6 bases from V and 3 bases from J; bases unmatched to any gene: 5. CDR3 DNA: TGTGCCATCAGCATCGCGGGGGGGGAAGAGACCCAGTACTTC. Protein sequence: CAISIAGGEETQYF.

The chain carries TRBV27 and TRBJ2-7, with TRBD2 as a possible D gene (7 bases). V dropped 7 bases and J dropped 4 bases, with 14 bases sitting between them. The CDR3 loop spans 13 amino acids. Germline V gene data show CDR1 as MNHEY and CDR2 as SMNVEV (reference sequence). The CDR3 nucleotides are TGTGCCAGCACGGGGGGCAGAGGATACGAGCAGTACTTC. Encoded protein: CASTGGRGYEQYF.

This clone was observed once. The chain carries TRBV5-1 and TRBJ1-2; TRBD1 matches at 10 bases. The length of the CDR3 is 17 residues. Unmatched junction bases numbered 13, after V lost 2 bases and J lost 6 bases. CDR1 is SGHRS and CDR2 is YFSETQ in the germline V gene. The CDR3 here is CASSFAQGDRGINGYTF. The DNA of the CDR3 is TGCGCCAGCAGCTTTGCCCAGGGGGACAGGGGAATTAATGGCTACACCTTC.

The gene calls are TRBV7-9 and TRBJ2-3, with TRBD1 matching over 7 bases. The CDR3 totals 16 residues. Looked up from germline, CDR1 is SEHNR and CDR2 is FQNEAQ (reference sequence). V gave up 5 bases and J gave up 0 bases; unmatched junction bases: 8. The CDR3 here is CASSNRDRLSTDTQYF. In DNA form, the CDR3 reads TGTGCCAGCAGCAACCGGGACAGACTTAGCACAGATACGCAGTATTTT.

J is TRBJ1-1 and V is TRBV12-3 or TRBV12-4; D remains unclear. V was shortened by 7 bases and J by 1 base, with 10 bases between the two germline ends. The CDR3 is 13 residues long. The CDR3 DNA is TGTGCCAGCACGCGGCGGGGGAACACTGAAGCTTTCTTT. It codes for CASTRRGNTEAFF.

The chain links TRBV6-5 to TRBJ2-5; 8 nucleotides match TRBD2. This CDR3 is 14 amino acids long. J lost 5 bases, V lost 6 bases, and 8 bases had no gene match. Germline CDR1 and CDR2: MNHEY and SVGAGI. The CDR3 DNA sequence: TGTGCCAGCAGCCCACCGGGACTAGAGGAGACCCAGTACTTC. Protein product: CASSPPGLEETQYF.

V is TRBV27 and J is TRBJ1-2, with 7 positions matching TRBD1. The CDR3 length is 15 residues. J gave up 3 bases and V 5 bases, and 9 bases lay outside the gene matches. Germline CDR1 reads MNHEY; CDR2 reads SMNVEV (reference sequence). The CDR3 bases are TGTGCCAGCAGTCTTACCGGGACAGTTTACTATGGCTACACCTTC. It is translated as CASSLTGTVYYGYTF.

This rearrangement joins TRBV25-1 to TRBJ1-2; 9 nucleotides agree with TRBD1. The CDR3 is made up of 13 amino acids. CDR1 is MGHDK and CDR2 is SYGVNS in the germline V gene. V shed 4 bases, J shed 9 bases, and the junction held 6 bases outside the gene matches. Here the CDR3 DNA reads TGTGCCAGCAGTGTCACAGGGGGCGAGCGCTACACCTTC. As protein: CASSVTGGERYTF.

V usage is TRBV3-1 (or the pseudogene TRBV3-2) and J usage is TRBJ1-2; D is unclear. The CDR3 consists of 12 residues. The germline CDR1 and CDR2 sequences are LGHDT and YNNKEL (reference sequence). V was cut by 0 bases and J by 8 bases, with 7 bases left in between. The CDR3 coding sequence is TGTGCCAGCAGCCAAGAGTCTGTGGGCTACACCTTC. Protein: CASSQESVGYTF.

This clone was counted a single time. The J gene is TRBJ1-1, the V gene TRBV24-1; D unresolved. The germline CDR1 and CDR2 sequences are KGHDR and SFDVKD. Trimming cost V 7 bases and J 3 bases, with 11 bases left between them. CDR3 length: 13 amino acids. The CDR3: CATRRTDYTEAFF. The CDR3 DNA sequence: TGTGCCACCAGACGGACGGACTACACTGAAGCTTTCTTT.

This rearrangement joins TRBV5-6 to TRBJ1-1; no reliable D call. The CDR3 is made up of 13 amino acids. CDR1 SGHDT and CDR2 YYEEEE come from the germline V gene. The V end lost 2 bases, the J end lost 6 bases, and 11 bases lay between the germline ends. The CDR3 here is CASSFEPQSEAFF. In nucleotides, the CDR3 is TGTGCCAGCAGCTTCGAACCCCAGTCTGAAGCTTTCTTT.

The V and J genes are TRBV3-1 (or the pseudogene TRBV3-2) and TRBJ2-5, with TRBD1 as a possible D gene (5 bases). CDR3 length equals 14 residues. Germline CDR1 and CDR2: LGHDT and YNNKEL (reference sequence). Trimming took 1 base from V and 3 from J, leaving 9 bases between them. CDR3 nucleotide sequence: TGTGCCAGCAGCCAAGGGTCAGGGAAAGAGACCCAGTACTTC. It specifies CASSQGSGKETQYF.

The CDR3 nucleotides read TGTGCCAGCAGCCGCCTCCAGGGGACTGAAGCTTTCTTT. Protein sequence: CASSRLQGTEAFF. The V gene is TRBV6-5, the J gene TRBJ1-1; tentative D call: TRBD1 (6 bases). The CDR3 spans 13 residues. Germline CDR1 MNHEY, CDR2 SVGAGI. The V end was cut by 6 bases, the J end by 5 bases, with 13 bases between.

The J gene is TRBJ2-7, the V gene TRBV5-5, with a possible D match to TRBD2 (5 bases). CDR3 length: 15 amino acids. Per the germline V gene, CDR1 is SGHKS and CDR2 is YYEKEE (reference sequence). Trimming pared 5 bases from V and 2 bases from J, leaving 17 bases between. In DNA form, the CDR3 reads TGTGCCAGCAGACCCGGACTGTTGGTGACCTACGAGCAGTACTTC. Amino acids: CASRPGLLVTYEQYF.

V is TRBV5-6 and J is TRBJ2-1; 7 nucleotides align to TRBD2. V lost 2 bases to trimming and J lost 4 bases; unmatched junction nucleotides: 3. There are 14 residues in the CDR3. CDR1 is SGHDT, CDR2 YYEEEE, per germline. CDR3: CASSFLGGYNEQFF. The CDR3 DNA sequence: TGTGCCAGCAGCTTTCTGGGGGGGTACAATGAGCAGTTCTTC.

The DNA for the CDR3 is TGTGCCAGCAGTTTAGGGCGGTCGGAGGTGTTCTTC. Its translation is CASSLGRSEVFF. This chain joins TRBV12-3 or TRBV12-4 and TRBJ2-1, with D perhaps TRBD2 (5 bases). V lost 1 base to trimming and J lost 15 bases, with 13 bases between them. The CDR3 runs to 12 residues.

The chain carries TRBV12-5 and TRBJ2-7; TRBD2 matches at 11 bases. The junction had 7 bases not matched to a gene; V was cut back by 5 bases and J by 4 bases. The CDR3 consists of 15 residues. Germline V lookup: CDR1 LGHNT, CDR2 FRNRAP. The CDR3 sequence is CASGASGRPEYEQYF. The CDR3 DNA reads TGTGCTAGTGGTGCTAGCGGGAGGCCAGAATACGAGCAGTACTTC. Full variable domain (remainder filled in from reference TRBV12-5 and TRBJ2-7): DARVTQTPRHKVTEMGQEVTMRCQPILGHNTVFWYRQTMMQGLELLAYFRNRAPLDDSGMPKDRFSAEMPDATLATLKIQPSEPRDSAVYFCASGASGRPEYEQYFGPGTRLTVT.

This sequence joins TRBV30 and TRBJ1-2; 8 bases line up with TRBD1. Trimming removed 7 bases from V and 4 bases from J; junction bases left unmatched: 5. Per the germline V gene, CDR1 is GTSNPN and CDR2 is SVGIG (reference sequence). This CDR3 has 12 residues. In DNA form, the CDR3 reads TGTGCCTCCCCGACAGGGGCCTATGGCTACACCTTC. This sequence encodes CASPTGAYGYTF.

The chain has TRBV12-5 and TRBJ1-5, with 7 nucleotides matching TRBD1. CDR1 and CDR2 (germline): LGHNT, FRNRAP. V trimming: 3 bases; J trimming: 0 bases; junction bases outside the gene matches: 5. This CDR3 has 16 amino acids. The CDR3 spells CASGFLGQVSNQPQHF. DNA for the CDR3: TGTGCTAGTGGTTTCCTCGGACAGGTTAGCAATCAGCCCCAGCATTTT.

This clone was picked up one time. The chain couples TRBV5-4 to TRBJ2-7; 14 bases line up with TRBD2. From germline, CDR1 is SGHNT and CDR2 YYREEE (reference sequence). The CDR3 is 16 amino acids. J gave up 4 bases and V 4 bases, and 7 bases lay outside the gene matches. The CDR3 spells CASSRGTSGSVYEQYF. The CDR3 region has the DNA TGTGCCAGCAGCAGGGGGACTAGCGGGAGTGTGTACGAGCAGTACTTC.

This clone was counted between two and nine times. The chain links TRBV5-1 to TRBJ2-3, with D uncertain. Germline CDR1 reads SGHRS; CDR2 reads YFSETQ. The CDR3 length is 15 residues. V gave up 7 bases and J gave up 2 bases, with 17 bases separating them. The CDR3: CASGRQGHATDTQYF. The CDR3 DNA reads TGCGCCAGCGGTCGACAAGGCCATGCCACAGATACGCAGTATTTT.

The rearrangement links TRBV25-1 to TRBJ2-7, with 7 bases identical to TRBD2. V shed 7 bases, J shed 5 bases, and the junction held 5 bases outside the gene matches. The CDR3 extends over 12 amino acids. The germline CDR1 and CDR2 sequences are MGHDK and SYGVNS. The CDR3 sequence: CASTGGGNEQYF. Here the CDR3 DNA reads TGTGCCAGCACGGGAGGCGGCAACGAGCAGTACTTC.

The CDR3 loop is CASSRPGQGAGETQYF. The CDR3 DNA reads TGTGCCAGTAGTAGACCGGGACAGGGGGCCGGGGAGACCCAGTACTTC. The V and J genes are TRBV19 and TRBJ2-5; 12 bases map to TRBD1. J gave up 5 bases and V 4 bases, and 8 bases lay outside the gene matches. The germline V gene encodes CDR1 LNHDA and CDR2 SQIVND (reference sequence). The CDR3 is 16 residues long.